This TCR beta chain was retrieved from a study of T cell changes during pregnancy in multiple sclerosis. Germline CDR1 is SGDLS and CDR2 is YYNGEE. Unmatched junction bases numbered 13, after V lost 3 bases and J lost 5 bases. The CDR3 extends over 17 amino acids. Measured with immunoSEQ multiplex PCR; TCRdb has only the in-frame clones, and not every one. The data show fewer than 90,000 clones, approximately 94% seen once. The sequences come from peripheral blood, collected in the third trimester of pregnancy. The receptor's source is a female donor with multiple sclerosis, enrolled in a pregnancy study. The genes are TRBV9 and TRBJ2-2; 7 bases match TRBD1. CDR3: CASSGDLRRQGTGELFF. The CDR3 DNA reads as TGTGCCAGCAGCGGAGATCTCCGGAGACAGGGAACCGGGGAGCTGTTTTTT. The full variable domain, in which reference TRBV9 and TRBJ2-2 provide the parts outside the CDR3, is DSGVTQTPKHLITATGQRVTLRCSPRSGDLSVYWYQQSLDQGLQFLIQYYNGEERAKGNILERFSAQQFPDLHSELNLSSLELGDSALYFCASSGDLRRQGTGELFFGEGSRLTVL.